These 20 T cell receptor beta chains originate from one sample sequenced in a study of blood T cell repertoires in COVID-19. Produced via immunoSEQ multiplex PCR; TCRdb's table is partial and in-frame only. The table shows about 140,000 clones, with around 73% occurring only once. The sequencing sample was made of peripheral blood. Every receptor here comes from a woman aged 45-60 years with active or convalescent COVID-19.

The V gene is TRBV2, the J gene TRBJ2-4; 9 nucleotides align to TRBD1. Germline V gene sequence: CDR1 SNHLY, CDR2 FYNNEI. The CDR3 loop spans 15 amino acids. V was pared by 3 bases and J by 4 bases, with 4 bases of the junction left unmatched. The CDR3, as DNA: TGTGCCAGCAGTGATAGTGGGACAGGGAAAAACATTCAGTACTTC. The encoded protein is CASSDSGTGKNIQYF.

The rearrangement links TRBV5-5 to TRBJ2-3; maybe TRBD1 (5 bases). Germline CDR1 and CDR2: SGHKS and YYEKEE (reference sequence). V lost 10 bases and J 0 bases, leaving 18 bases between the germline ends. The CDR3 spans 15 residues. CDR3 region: CASRPGGASTDTQYF. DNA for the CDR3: TGTGCCTCTCGCCCTGGTGGGGCCAGCACAGATACGCAGTATTTT.

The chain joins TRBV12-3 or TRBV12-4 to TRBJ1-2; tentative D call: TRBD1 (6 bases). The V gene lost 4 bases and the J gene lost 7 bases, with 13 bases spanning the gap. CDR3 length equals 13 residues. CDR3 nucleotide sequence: TGTGCCAGCAGTTCAGGGGATTCCGGTGGCTACACCTTC. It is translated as CASSSGDSGGYTF.

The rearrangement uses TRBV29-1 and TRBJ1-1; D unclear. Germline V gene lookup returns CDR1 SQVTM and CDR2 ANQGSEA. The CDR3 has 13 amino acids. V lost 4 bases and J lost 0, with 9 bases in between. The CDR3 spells CSVARIMNTEAFF. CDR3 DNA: TGCAGCGTTGCGAGGATAATGAACACTGAAGCTTTCTTT.

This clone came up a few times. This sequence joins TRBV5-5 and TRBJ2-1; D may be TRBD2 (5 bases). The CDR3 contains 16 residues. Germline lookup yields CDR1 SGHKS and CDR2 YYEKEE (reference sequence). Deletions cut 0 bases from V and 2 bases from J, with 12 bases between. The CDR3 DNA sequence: TGTGCCAGCAGCTTGGTTGCCCAGAGGGCCTACAATGAGCAGTTCTTC. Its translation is CASSLVAQRAYNEQFF.

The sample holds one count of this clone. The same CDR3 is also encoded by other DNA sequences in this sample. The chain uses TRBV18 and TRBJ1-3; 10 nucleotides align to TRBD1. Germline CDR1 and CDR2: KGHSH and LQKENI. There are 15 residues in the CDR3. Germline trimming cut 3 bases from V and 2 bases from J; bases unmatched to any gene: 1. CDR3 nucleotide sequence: TGTGCCAGCTCACCCGGACAGGGGGCTGGAAACACCATATATTTT. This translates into CASSPGQGAGNTIYF.

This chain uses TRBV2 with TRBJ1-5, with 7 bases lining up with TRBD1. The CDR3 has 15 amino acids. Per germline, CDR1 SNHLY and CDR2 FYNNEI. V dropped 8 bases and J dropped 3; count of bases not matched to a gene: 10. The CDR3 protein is CASSWDSVVNQPQHF. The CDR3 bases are TGTGCCAGCTCCTGGGACAGCGTCGTCAATCAGCCCCAGCATTTT.

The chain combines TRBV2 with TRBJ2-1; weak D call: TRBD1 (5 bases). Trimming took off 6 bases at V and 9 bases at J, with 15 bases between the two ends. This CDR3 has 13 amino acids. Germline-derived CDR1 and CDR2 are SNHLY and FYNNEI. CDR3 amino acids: CASSDDSQGEQFF. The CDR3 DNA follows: TGTGCCAGCAGCGACGACAGTCAGGGTGAGCAGTTCTTC.

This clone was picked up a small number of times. CDR3: CAISHPIHGTGPFSNYGYTF. In nucleotides, the CDR3 is TGTGCCATCAGTCATCCAATACACGGGACAGGGCCCTTCTCTAACTATGGCTACACCTTC. The rearrangement joins TRBV10-3 to TRBJ1-2, with 9 bases that match TRBD1. V lost 5 bases and J lost 0; bases outside the gene matches: 19. CDR1 ENHRY and CDR2 SYGVKD come from the germline V gene. The length of the CDR3 is 20 residues.

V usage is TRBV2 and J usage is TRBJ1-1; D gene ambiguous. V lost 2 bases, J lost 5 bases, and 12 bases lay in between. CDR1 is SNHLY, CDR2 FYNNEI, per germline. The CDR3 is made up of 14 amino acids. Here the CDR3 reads CASSESHSGTEAFF. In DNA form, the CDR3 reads TGTGCCAGCAGTGAATCCCACTCGGGGACTGAAGCTTTCTTT.

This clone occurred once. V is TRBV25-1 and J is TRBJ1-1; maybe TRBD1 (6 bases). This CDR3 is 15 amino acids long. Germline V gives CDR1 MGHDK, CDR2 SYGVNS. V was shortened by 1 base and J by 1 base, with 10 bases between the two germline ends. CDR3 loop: CASSEFRGQNTEAFF. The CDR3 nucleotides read TGTGCCAGCAGTGAATTCCGGGGACAGAACACTGAAGCTTTCTTT.

The CDR3, as DNA: TGTGCCAGCAGCCAACATCAGAACACTGAAGCTTTCTTT. This translates into CASSQHQNTEAFF. The V gene is TRBV12-3 or TRBV12-4, the J gene TRBJ1-1; D is undetermined. V was clipped by 6 bases and J by 1 base, with 9 bases between them. This CDR3 contains 13 residues.

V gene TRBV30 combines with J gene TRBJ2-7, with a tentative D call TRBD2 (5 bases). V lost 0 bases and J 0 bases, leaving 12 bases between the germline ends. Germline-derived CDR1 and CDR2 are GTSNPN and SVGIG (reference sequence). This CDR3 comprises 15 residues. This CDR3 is CAWSVSSGFSYEQYF. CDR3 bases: TGTGCCTGGAGTGTCTCAAGCGGATTCTCCTACGAGCAGTACTTC.

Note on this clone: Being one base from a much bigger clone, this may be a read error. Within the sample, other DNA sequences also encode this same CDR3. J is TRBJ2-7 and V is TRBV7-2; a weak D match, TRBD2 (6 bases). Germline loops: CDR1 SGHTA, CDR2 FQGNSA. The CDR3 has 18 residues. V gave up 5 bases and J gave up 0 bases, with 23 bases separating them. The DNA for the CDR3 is TGTGCCAGCAGCCCTCGGGCTCAGACTAGTGGGAGCTCCTACGAGCAGTACTTC. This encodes CASSPRAQTSGSSYEQYF.

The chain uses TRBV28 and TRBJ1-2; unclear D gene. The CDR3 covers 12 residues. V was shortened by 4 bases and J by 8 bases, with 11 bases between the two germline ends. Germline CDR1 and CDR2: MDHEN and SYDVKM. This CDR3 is CASSSTGRGYTF. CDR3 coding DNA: TGTGCCAGCAGTTCCACTGGGCGAGGCTACACCTTC.

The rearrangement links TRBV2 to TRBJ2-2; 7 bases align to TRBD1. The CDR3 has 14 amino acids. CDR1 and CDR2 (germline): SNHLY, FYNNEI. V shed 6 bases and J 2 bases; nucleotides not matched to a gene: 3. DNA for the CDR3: TGTGCCAGCAGAGGGACAGTTAACACCGGGGAGCTGTTTTTT. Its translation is CASRGTVNTGELFF.

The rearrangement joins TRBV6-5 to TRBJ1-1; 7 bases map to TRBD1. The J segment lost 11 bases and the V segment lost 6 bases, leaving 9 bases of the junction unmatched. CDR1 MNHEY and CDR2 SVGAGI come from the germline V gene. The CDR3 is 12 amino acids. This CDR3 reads CASSYRTGVAFF. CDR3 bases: TGTGCCAGCAGCTACCGTACAGGGGTGGCTTTCTTT.

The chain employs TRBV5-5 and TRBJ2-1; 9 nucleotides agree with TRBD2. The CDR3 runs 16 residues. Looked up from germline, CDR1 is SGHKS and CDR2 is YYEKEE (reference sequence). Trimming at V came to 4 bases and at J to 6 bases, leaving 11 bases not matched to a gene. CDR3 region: CASSMTGASGTNEQFF. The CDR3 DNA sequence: TGTGCCAGCAGCATGACTGGGGCTAGCGGGACCAATGAGCAGTTCTTC.

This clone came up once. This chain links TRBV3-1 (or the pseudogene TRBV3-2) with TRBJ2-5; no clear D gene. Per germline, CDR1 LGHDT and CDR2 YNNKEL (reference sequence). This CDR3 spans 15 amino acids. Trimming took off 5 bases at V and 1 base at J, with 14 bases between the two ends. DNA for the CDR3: TGTGCCAGCAGCTCAGGATGGCAAATCCAAGAGACCCAGTACTTC. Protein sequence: CASSSGWQIQETQYF.

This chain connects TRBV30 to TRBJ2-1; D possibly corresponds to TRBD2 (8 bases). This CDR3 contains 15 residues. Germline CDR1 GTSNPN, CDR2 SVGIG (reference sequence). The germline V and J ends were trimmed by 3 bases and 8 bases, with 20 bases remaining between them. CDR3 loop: CAWRGGGRWKDEQFF. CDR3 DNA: TGTGCCTGGAGAGGGGGCGGGAGGTGGAAGGATGAGCAGTTCTTC.